The clone carrying this T cell receptor beta chain was seen repeatedly, ten times or more. No antigen is known for it. The read finishes 3 residues shy of the CDR3 end, and the germline J gene is used to complete it. Libraries were prepared by immunoSEQ multiplex PCR; TCRdb keeps only in-frame clonotypes and omits some of them. The repertoire has about 15,000 clones, none seen only once; the ten largest take approximately 12%. This sample was included in a study of T cell clonality in common variable immunodeficiency. General study findings and limits: Fewer deletions and N-nucleotide insertions were reportedly seen in common variable immunodeficiency TCR beta sequences. CVID subjects had higher TCRbeta clonality than healthy controls, most marked in about a third.

Blood samples were heparinized, roughly 4.5 to 8.5 ml per donor. V gave up 0 bases and J gave up 5 bases, with 10 bases separating them. This CDR3 region has 14 residues. The germline CDR1 and CDR2 sequences are KGHSH and LQKENI. The source of this sequence is a human donor with common variable immunodeficiency. J is TRBJ1-1 and V is TRBV18; no reliable D call. The sample consisted of peripheral blood mononuclear cells. The CDR3 DNA, read in part, is TGTGCCAGCTCACCACCAAGCGGTCCGACTGAA. Protein sequence: CASSPPSGPTE. In full, the CDR3 reads CASSPPSGPTEAFF.